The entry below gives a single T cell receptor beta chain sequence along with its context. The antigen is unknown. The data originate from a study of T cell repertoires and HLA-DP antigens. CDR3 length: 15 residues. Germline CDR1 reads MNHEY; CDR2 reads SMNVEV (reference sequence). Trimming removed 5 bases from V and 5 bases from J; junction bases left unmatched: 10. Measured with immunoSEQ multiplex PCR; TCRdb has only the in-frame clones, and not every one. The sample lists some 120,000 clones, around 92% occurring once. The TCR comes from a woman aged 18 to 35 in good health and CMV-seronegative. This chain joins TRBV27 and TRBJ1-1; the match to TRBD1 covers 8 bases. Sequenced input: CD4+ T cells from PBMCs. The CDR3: CASSKQGVRLTEAFF. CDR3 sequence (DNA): TGTGCCAGCAGTAAACAGGGGGTAAGATTGACTGAAGCTTTCTTT.